Below, 9 T cell receptor beta chains from the same sample are listed, as sequenced in a study of shared clonotypes between healthy human individuals. The data were produced by immunoSEQ multiplex PCR, yet TCRdb's version contains in-frame clones alone and is incomplete. The table has hundreds of thousands of clones, approximately 79% seen once. Input material: memory CD4+ T cells sorted from blood. Described subset: CD45RA-negative fraction. These receptors originate from a woman in her 30s in good health.

The chain uses TRBV7-9 and TRBJ2-1; D is unclear. The CDR3 spans 18 residues. Trimming took 1 base from V and 1 from J, leaving 17 bases between them. Germline V lookup: CDR1 SEHNR, CDR2 FQNEAQ (reference sequence). This CDR3 reads CASSLVSPLVWSYNEQFF. DNA of the CDR3: TGTGCCAGCAGCTTAGTAAGCCCCTTAGTCTGGTCCTACAATGAGCAGTTCTTC.

This chain joins TRBV10-1 and TRBJ2-2, with 9 bases matching TRBD2. The length of the CDR3 is 16 residues. The V gene's germline CDR1 is WNHNN and CDR2 SYGVQD (reference sequence). V shed 7 bases and J 7 bases; nucleotides not matched to a gene: 13. The CDR3 sequence is CASTGVAGEGNGELFF. The CDR3 DNA reads TGCGCCAGCACCGGAGTAGCGGGAGAGGGGAACGGGGAGCTGTTTTTT.

The V and J genes are TRBV5-4 and TRBJ2-7; 9 bases line up with TRBD1. The CDR3 consists of 14 residues. The ends lost 4 bases at V and 3 bases at J; junction bases unmatched: 5. The germline V gene encodes CDR1 SGHNT and CDR2 YYREEE (reference sequence). The CDR3 DNA is TGTGCCAGCAGCCCGGGACAGGGCCTCTACGAGCAGTACTTC. It is translated as CASSPGQGLYEQYF.

The J gene is TRBJ2-1, the V gene TRBV10-2; D may correspond to TRBD1 or TRBD2 (6 bases each). CDR3 length equals 16 residues. CDR1 WSHSY and CDR2 SAAADI come from the germline V gene. Trimming removed 10 bases from V and 6 bases from J, with 25 bases in between. As DNA, the CDR3 is TGCGCCACCCTCCCGGGGGTAGAGTTCAGGGGCAATGAGCAGTTCTTC. It codes for CATLPGVEFRGNEQFF.

V is TRBV28 and J is TRBJ2-3; no firm D call. V dropped 3 bases and J dropped 2 bases, with 9 bases sitting between them. The CDR3 sequence is 14 residues long. Germline V gives CDR1 MDHEN, CDR2 SYDVKM. The CDR3 protein is CASSFWTPTDTQYF. The CDR3, as DNA: TGTGCCAGCAGTTTCTGGACCCCCACAGATACGCAGTATTTT.

The chain links TRBV27 to TRBJ2-1, with 10 bases identical to TRBD2. CDR1 is MNHEY, CDR2 SMNVEV, per germline (reference sequence). The CDR3 length is 15 residues. V was clipped by 2 bases and J by 10 bases; unmatched bases: 8. CDR3 region: CASSLLAGVYGEQFF. For the CDR3, the DNA is TGTGCCAGCAGTTTACTAGCGGGAGTGTATGGAGAGCAGTTCTTC.

The chain employs TRBV5-1 and TRBJ2-2, with D tentatively TRBD1 or TRBD2 (6 bases each). V gave up 0 bases and J gave up 4 bases, with 13 bases separating them. CDR1 is SGHRS and CDR2 is YFSETQ in the germline V gene. This CDR3 comprises 16 residues. The CDR3 region is CASSLVMGGPTGELFF. The DNA of the CDR3 is TGCGCCAGCAGCTTGGTTATGGGGGGCCCCACCGGGGAGCTGTTTTTT.

J is TRBJ2-7 and V is TRBV10-2, with 8 bases that match TRBD2. Germline V gene sequence: CDR1 WSHSY, CDR2 SAAADI. The V gene end was trimmed by 8 bases and the J gene end by 0 bases; junction bases not matched to a gene: 6. This CDR3 has 14 residues. The CDR3 loop is CASRVAGLSYEQYF. The CDR3 bases are TGCGCCAGCCGGGTAGCGGGGCTCTCCTACGAGCAGTACTTC.

The chain has TRBV7-9 and TRBJ2-1; 9 bases map to TRBD2. This CDR3 is built from 15 residues. The V gene's germline CDR1 is SEHNR and CDR2 FQNEAQ (reference sequence). The J segment lost 8 bases and the V segment lost 1 base, leaving 6 bases of the junction unmatched. CDR3 in DNA: TGTGCCAGCAGCTTAGTTCGGACTAGCGTCCATGAGCAGTTCTTC. Translation: CASSLVRTSVHEQFF.